This section outlines one T cell receptor (beta chain) sequence together with its context. The specificity of this receptor is unknown. One base away there is no much larger clone; base qualities are not given. The germline V gene yields MDHEN for CDR1 and SYDVKM for CDR2. V is clipped by 8 bases and J by 0 bases, and the sequence between their germline boundaries is 13 bases long. The CDR3 runs 15 amino acids, cysteine and phenylalanine included. CDR3 DNA is the only sequence kept; it has 45 bases, read in frame from the first base. A single peripheral blood draw of approximately 110 mL on average was collected from each donor into heparinised tubes. A BD FACSAria II and a panel including CD45RO, CCR7, CD25, CD127, CD95 and CD27 were used to sort naive, central memory, regulatory and stem cell-like memory CD4+ T cells. Every sorted population had a purity above 95%. PBMCs were isolated immediately by Lymphoprep density gradient centrifugation and stained directly without culture. To minimize batch effects, samples were stained and sorted in pairs, one healthy donor with one patient per experiment.

This specimen belongs to a study of beta chain features in type 1 diabetes (dated by TCRdb to about 2018). For context, the study as a whole: No differences in mean age, gender distribution, total cell number or subset yield were found between patients and healthy donors. In the study, TCRB repertoires of sorted circulating CD4+ T cell subsets from recently diagnosed type 1 diabetes patients were compared with those of matched healthy donors. Naive and central memory subsets were obtained from all 30 or so donors, but regulatory and stem cell-like memory subsets were isolated from only 8 patients and roughly eight healthy donors. A total of under 140,000,000 sorted cells were examined across all samples, and the number of cells per subset was strongly correlated with RNA yield.

Results the study describes overall, beyond this receptor: Patients with type 1 diabetes made fewer insertions and deleted more nucleotides at VDJ recombination sites, implying thymic rearrangement abnormalities. Shorter templates might be favored by PCR, yet because patient and control samples were amplified and corrected together, any such skew would affect both groups equally. A moderate but significant shortening of TCRB CDR3 length was observed in type 1 diabetes patients in all four CD4+ subsets. Because the HLA sub-analyses included only small numbers of individuals, any influence of HLA type on TCRB rearrangement was left unresolved. Naive, central memory and regulatory TCRB repertoires appeared to be more alike among patients than among healthy donors. Because cDNA was sequenced instead of genomic DNA, activated cells with high expression could be over-represented, although the groups did not differ in activation or CD3 levels.

The entire amount of isolated RNA was reverse transcribed using the High Capacity cDNA Reverse Transcription Kit, so the sequenced TCRB transcripts were expressed ones. Deep immunoSEQ sequencing was applied to naive, central memory and regulatory T cell samples, giving an average of around 4 million total reads per sample. After sorted cells were lysed in RLT buffer, RNA was extracted with DNase-treated RNeasy Micro or Mini kits, with the choice depending on cell number. Each cell subset was processed on its own to prevent cross-contamination, while patient and healthy donor samples were processed together. The immunoSEQ multiplex PCR was used to amplify TCRB sequences from cDNA, yielding 87-bp fragments that span the CDR3 region. Sequencing of the amplicons was performed on the Illumina HiSeq platform. In the paper's pipeline: PCR bias was computationally corrected using synthetic template baselines, reads within Hamming distance 2 were collapsed, and singletons that could not be merged were discarded. Reads were aligned against IMGT to assign V, D and J genes, CDR3 length and insertions or deletions at six rearrangement sites. Within each subset, clonotype counts were normalized to the number of sorted cells before true diversity and Gini coefficients were calculated with the tcR R package. The overlap coefficient, calculated on TCRB nucleotide sequences, was used to quantify repertoire sharing. As a proxy for the pre-selection repertoire, out-of-frame TCRB sequences from naive cells were analyzed. TCRdb retrieved this table from immuneACCESS and kept in-frame rearrangements only. Not all clones are present; in checked studies, unresolved V genes account for under half, and no reason is known for the remainder. V and J calls and clone size are those listed in that table; D and trimming were worked out from the DNA. This sample comprises 250,000 to 300,000 clones, roughly 25% of them detected only once. The biggest ten clones account for over 0.01% of the sample.

Sequencing used naive CD4+ T cells from blood. What the cell subset or site label conveys for this sample: true naive CD4+ T cells. Here the chain combines TRBV28 and TRBJ1-4; 5 matching bases give a weak D call of TRBD1. The receptor was isolated from a woman aged 25 to 39 with type 1 diabetes. This receptor carries the CDR3 CASGGTASTNEKLFF. In nucleotide form, the sequence is TGTGCCAGCGGGGGGACGGCTTCAACTAATGAAAAACTGTTTTTT.